There are a few counts of the clone carrying this T cell receptor beta chain. The target antigen is unknown. All sequencing subjects had displayed CD8+CD57+ cell expansion on flow cytometry. The enrolled patients all had severe acquired aplastic anemia. Germline CDR1 and CDR2: LNHNV and YYDKDF (reference sequence). J lost 8 bases, V lost 1 base, and 2 bases had no gene match. The CDR3 runs to 14 residues. This sample was included in a study of CD8+CD57+ T cells in acquired aplastic anemia. Study context: Mean yield of DNA from sorted CD4+ and CD8+ cells was 3 to 3.5 ug.

Template material for TCR beta VDJ and CDR3 profiling consisted of genomic DNA. TCRdb reanalysed the reads using MiXCR and keeps one entry per CDR3 protein. Among about 95,000 distinct CDR3 sequences listed, roughly two thirds were seen once. Study-wide results and limits: No significant patient-versus-control difference appeared in CD8+ Simpson's diversity. Patients and controls shared approximately 30 CD8+ CDR3 sequences, highly expressed in patients.

The chain recombines TRBV15 with TRBJ2-1, with 10 bases fitting TRBD2. The sequence derives from a human donor with aplastic anemia. The sample was sorted CD4+, CD8+, or CD8+CD57+ T cells (not recorded which) from PBMCs. The CDR3 reads CATSRVTSGDEQFF. DNA of the CDR3: TGTGCCACCAGCAGAGTCACTAGCGGGGATGAGCAGTTCTTC.